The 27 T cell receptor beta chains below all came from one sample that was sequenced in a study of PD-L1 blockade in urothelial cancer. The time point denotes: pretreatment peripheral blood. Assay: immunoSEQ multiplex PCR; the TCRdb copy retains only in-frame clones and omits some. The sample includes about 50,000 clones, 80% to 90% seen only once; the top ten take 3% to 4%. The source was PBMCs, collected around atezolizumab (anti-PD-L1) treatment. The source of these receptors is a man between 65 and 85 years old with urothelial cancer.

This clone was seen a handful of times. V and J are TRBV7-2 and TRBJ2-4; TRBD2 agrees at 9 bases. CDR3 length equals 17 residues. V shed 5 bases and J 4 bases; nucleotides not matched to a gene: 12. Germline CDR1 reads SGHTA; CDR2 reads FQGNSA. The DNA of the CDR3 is TGTGCCAGCAGCCCCGCGGAGCGGGGGGCCCAAAAAAACATTCAGTACTTC. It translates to CASSPAERGAQKNIQYF.

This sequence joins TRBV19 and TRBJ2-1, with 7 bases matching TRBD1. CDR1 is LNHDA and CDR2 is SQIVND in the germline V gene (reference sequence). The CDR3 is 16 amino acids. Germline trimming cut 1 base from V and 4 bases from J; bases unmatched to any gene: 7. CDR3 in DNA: TGTGCCAGTAGTATAGGAGGCAGGGGGAATTACAATGAGCAGTTCTTC. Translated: CASSIGGRGNYNEQFF.

CDR3 bases: TGTGCCAGCAGAGCCGACAGGGGGAACACTGAAGCTTTCTTT. Protein sequence: CASRADRGNTEAFF. The chain is built from TRBV6-5 and TRBJ1-1; 8 bases fit TRBD1. This CDR3 has 14 residues. The V gene's germline CDR1 is MNHEY and CDR2 SVGAGI. Germline trimming cut 6 bases from V and 1 base from J; bases unmatched to any gene: 4.

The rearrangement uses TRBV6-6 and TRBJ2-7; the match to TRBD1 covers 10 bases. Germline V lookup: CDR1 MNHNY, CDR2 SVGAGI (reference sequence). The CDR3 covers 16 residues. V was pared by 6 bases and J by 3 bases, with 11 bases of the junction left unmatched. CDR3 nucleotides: TGTGCCAGCAGCCTCCGGCCGGGACAGGGGAACTACGAGCAGTACTTC. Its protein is CASSLRPGQGNYEQYF.

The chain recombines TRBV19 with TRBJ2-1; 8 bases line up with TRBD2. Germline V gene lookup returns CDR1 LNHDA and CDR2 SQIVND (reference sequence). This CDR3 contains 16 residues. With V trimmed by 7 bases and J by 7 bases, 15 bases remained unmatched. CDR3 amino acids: CASTSGGAGVYNEQFF. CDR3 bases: TGTGCCAGTACCTCTGGGGGAGCGGGAGTATATAATGAGCAGTTCTTC.

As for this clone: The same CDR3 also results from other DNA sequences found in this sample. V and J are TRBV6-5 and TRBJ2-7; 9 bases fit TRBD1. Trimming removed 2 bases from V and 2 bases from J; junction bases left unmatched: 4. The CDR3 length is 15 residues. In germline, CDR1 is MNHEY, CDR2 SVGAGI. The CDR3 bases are TGTGCCAGCAGTTACCTGGACAGGGGCCCCTACGAGCAGTACTTC. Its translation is CASSYLDRGPYEQYF.

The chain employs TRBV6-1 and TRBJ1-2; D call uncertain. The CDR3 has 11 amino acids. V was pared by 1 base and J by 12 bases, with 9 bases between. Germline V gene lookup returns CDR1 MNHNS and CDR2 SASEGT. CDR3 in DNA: TGTGCCAGCAGTGAAGAAGGCAGGAACACCTTC. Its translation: CASSEEGRNTF.

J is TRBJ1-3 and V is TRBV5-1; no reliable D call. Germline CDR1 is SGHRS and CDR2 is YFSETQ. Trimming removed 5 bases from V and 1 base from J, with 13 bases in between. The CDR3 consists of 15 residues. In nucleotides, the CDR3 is TGCGCCAGCAGAACCGGAGAGAATTCTGGAAACACCATATATTTT. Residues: CASRTGENSGNTIYF.

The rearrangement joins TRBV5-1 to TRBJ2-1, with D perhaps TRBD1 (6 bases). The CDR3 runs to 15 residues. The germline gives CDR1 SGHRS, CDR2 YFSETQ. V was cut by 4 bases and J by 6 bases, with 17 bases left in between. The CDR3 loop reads CASSPDSLRGNEQFF. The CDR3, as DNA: TGCGCCAGCAGCCCGGACTCACTCAGGGGCAATGAGCAGTTCTTC.

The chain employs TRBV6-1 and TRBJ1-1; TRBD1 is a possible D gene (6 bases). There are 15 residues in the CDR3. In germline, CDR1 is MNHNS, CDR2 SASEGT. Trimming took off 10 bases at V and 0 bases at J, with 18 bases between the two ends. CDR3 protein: CAINTIRGMNTEAFF. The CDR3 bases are TGTGCCATCAACACAATCAGGGGAATGAACACTGAAGCTTTCTTT.

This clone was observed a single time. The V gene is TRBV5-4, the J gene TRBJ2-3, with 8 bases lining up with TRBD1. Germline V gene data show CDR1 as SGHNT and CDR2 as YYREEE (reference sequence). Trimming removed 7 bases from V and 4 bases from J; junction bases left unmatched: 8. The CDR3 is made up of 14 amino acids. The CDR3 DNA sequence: TGTGCCAGCGGATTGACAGGGGCGGCAGATACGCAGTATTTT. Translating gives CASGLTGAADTQYF.

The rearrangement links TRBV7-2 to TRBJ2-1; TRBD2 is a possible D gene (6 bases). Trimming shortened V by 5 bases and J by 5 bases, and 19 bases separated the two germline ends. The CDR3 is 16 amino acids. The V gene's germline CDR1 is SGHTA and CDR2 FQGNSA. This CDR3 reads CASSGRGSQVNNEQFF. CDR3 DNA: TGTGCCAGCAGCGGCCGGGGGTCCCAAGTCAACAATGAGCAGTTCTTC.

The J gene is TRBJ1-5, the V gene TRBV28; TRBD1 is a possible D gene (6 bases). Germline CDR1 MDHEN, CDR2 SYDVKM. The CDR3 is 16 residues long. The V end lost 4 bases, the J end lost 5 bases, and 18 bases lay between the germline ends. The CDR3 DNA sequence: TGTGCCAGCAGTTGGGCCGCAGGGGACGACCATCAGCCCCAGCATTTT. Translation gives CASSWAAGDDHQPQHF.

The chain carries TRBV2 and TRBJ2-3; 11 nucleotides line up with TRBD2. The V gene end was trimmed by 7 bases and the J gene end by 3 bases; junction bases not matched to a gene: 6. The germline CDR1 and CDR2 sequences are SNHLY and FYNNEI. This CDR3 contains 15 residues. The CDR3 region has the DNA TGTGCCAGCAAGGGGACTAGCGGACTAACAGATACGCAGTATTTT. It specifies CASKGTSGLTDTQYF.

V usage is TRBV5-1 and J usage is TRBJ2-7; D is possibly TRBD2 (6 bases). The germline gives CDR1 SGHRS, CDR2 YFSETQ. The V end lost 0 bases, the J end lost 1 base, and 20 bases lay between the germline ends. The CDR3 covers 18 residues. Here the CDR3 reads CASSLVLPGTDDSYEQYF. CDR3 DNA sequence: TGCGCCAGCAGCTTGGTCCTCCCCGGGACTGACGATTCCTACGAGCAGTACTTC.

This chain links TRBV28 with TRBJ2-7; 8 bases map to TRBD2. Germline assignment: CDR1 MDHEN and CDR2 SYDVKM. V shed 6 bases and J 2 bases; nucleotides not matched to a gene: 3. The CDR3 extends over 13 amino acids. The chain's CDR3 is CASSRAGAYEQYF. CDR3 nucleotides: TGTGCCAGCAGCCGAGCGGGGGCCTACGAGCAGTACTTC.

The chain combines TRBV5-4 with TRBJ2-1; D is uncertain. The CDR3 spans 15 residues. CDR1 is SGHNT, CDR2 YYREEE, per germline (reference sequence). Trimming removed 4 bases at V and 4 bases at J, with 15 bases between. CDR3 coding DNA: TGTGCCAGCAGCCCCTTACAAACCCTTTACAATGAGCAGTTCTTC. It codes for CASSPLQTLYNEQFF.

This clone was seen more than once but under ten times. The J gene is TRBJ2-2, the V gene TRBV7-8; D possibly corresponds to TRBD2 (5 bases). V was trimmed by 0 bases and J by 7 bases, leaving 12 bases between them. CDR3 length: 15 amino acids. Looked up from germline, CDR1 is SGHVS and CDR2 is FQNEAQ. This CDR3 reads CASSLAAGILGELFF. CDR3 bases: TGTGCCAGCAGCTTAGCGGCCGGGATCCTCGGGGAGCTGTTTTTT.

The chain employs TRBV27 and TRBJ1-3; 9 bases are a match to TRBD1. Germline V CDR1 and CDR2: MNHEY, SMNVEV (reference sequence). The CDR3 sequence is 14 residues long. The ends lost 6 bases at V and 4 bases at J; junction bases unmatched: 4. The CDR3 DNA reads TGTGCCAGCAGGGAACAGGGGGCAGGAAACACCATATATTTT. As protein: CASREQGAGNTIYF.

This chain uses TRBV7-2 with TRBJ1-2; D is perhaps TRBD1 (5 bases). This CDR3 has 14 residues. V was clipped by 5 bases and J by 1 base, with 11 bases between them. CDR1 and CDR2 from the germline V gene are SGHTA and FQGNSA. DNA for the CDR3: TGTGCCAGCAGCGCCCGACAGATTAACTATGGCTACACCTTC. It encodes CASSARQINYGYTF.

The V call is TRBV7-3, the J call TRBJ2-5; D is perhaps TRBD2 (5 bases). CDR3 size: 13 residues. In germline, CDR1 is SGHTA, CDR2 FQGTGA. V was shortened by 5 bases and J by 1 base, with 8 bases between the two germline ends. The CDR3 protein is CASSPSTQETQYF. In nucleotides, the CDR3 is TGTGCCAGCAGCCCTAGCACCCAAGAGACCCAGTACTTC.

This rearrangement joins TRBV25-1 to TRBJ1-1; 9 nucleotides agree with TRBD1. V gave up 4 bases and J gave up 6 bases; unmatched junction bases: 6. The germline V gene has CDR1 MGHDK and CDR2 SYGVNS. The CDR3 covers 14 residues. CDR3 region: CASSGTGGLSEAFF. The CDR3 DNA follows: TGTGCCAGCAGTGGAACAGGGGGCCTCTCTGAAGCTTTCTTT.

This CDR3 reads CASSNLEGAAGETQYF. The CDR3 nucleotides read TGTGCCAGCAGCAATCTAGAAGGGGCGGCGGGGGAGACCCAGTACTTC. The chain is built from TRBV7-9 and TRBJ2-5; tentative D call: TRBD2 (6 bases). V gave up 5 bases and J gave up 5 bases, with 21 bases separating them. Germline V CDR1 and CDR2: SEHNR, FQNEAQ (reference sequence). The CDR3 has 16 residues.

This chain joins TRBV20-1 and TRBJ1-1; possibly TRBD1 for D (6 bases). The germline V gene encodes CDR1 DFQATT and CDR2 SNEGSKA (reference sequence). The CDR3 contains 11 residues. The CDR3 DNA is TGCAGGGGGGCCATGAACACTGAAGCTTTCTTT. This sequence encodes CRGAMNTEAFF.

DNA for the CDR3: TGTGCCAGCAGCTTAGTCAGGGGGAACACCGGGGAGCTGTTTTTT. It codes for CASSLVRGNTGELFF. This chain joins TRBV11-2 and TRBJ2-2, with a weak D call TRBD1 (6 bases). There are 15 residues in the CDR3. Germline assignment: CDR1 SGHAT and CDR2 FQNNGV. V was clipped by 1 base and J by 1 base, with 7 bases between them.

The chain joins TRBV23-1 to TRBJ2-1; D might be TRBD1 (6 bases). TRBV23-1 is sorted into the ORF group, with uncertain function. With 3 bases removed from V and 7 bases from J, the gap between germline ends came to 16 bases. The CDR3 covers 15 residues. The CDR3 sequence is CASSQGQGIKNEQFF. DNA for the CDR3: TGCGCCAGCAGTCAGGGGCAGGGGATTAAGAATGAGCAGTTCTTC.

The CDR3, as DNA: TGTGCCAGCAGTTTGAGACAGAAAGCCAAAAACATTCAGTACTTC. Protein product: CASSLRQKAKNIQYF. The chain joins TRBV28 to TRBJ2-4; D perhaps matches TRBD1 (5 bases). The germline CDR1 and CDR2 sequences are MDHEN and SYDVKM. CDR3 length: 15 amino acids. V lost 3 bases and J lost 0, with 9 bases in between.